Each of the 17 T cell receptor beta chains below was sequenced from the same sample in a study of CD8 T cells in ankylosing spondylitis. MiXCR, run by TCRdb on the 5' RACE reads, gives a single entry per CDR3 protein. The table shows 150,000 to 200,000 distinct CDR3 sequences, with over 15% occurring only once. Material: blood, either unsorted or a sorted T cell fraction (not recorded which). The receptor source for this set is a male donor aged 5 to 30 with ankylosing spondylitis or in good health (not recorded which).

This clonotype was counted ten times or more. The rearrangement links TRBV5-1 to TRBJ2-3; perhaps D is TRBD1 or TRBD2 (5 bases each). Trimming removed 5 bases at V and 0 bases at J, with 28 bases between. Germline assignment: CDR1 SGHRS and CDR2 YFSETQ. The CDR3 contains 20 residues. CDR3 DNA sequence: TGCGCCAGCAGGATTTCCGGGACGGGGAATGGGTTCCGGAGCACAGATACGCAGTATTTT. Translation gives CASRISGTGNGFRSTDTQYF.

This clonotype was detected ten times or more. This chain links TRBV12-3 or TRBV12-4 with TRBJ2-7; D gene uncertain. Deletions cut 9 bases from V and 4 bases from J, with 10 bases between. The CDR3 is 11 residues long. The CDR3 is CARPLGYEQYV. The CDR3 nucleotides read TGTGCCAGGCCCCTGGGGTACGAGCAGTACGTC.

CDR3 coding DNA: TGCGCCAGCGGCAGCTCTGGGGCCAACGTCCTGACTTTC. Translated, it gives CASGSSGANVLTF. The rearrangement links TRBV10-2 to TRBJ2-6; D gene uncertain. With 8 bases removed from V and 0 bases from J, the gap between germline ends came to 5 bases. CDR1 and CDR2 from the germline V gene are WSHSY and SAAADI. CDR3 length equals 13 residues.

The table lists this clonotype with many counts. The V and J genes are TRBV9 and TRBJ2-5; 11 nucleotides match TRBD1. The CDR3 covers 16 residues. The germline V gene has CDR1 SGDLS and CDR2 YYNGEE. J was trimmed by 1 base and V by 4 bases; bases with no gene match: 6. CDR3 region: CASSLTGTGGQETQYF. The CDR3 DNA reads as TGTGCCAGCAGCCTAACCGGGACAGGGGGCCAAGAGACCCAGTACTTC.

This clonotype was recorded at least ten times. In DNA, the CDR3 is TGTGCCAGTTCAATGAACGGAGAGACCCAGTACTTC. It encodes CASSMNGETQYF. The rearrangement joins TRBV12-3 or TRBV12-4 to TRBJ2-5; D uncertain. The CDR3 spans 12 residues. The V and J ends lost 9 bases and 4 bases respectively, with 12 bases between them.

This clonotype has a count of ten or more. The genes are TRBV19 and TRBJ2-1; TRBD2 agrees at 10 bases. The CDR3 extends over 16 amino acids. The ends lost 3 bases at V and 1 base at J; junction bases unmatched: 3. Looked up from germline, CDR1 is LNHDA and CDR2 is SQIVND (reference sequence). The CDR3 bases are TGTGCCAGTAGTATCCTAGCGGGAGTTTCCTACAATGAGCAGTTCTTC. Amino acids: CASSILAGVSYNEQFF.

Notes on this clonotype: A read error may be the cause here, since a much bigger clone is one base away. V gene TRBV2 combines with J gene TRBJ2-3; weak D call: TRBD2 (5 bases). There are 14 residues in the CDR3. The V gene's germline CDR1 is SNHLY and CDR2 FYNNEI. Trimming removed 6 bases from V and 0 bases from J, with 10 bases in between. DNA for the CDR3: TGTGCCAGCAGCAACAGCGGAAGCACAGATACGCAGTATTTT. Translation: CASSNSGSTDTQYF.

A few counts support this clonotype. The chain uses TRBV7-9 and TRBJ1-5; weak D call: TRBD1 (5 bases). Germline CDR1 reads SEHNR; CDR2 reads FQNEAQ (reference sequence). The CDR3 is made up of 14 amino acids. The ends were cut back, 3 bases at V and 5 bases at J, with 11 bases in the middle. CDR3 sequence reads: CASSFGQTDQPQHF. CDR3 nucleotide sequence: TGTGCCAGCAGCTTCGGCCAGACAGATCAGCCCCAGCATTTT.

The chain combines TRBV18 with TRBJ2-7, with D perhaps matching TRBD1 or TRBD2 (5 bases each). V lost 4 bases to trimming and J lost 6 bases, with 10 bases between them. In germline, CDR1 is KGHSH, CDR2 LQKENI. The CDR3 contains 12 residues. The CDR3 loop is CASSQGTGEQYF. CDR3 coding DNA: TGTGCCAGCTCACAGGGGACGGGCGAGCAGTACTTC.

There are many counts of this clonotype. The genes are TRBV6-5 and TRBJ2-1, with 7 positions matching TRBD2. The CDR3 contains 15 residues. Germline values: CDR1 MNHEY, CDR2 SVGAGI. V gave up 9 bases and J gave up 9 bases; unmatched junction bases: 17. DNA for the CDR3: TGTGCCAGTTATCCCCTGGCGGGAGCCTGGGGTGAGCAGTTCTTC. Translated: CASYPLAGAWGEQFF.

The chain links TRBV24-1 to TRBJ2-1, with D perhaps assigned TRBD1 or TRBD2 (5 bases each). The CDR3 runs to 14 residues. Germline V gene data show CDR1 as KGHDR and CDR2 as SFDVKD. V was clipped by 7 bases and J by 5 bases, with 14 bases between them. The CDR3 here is CATRAGTNHNEQFF. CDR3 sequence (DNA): TGTGCCACCAGAGCCGGGACCAACCACAATGAGCAGTTCTTC.

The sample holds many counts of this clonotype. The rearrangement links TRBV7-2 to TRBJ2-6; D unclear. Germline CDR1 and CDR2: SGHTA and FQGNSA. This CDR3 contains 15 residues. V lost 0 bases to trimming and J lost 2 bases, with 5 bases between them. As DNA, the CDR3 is TGTGCCAGCAGCTTAGCCGCTCCTGGGGCCAACGTCCTGACTTTC. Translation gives CASSLAAPGANVLTF.

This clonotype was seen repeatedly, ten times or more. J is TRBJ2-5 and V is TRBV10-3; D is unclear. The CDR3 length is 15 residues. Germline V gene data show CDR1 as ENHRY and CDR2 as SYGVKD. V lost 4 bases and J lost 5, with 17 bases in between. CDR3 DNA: TGTGCCATCAGTGGTGATTACTCGGGTATCGAGACCCAGTACTTC. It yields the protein CAISGDYSGIETQYF.

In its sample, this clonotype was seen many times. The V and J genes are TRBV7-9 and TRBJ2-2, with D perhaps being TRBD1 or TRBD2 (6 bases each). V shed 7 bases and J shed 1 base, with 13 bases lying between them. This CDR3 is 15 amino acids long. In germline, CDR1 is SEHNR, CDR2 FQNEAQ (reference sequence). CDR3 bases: TGTGCCAGCAACCGGGGGCCGGAGAACACCGGGGAGCTGTTTTTT. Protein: CASNRGPENTGELFF.

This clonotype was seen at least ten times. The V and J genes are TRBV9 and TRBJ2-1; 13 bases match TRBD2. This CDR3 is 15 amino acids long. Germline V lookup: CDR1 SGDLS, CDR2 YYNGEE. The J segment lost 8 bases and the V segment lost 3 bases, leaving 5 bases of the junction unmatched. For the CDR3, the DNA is TGTGCCAGCAGCGCCGGACTAGCGGGAGTTCATGAGCAGTTCTTC. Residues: CASSAGLAGVHEQFF.

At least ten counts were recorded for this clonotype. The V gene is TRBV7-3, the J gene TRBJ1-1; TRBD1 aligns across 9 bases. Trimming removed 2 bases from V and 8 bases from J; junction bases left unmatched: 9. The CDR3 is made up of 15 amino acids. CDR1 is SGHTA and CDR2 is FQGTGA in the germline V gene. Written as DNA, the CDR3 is TGTGCCAGCAGCTTAGTGGGGGGGGGACAGGGCGAAGCTTTCTTT. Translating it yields CASSLVGGGQGEAFF.

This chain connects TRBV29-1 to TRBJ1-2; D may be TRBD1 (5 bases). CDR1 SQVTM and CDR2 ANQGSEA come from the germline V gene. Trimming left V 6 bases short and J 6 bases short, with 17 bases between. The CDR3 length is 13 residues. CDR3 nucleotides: TGCAGCGTGGGCCCCGGGACGACTAATGGCTACACCTTC. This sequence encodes CSVGPGTTNGYTF. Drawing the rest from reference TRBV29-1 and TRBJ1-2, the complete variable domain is SAVISQKPSRDICQRGTSLTIQCQVDSQVTMMFWYRQQPGQSLTLIATANQGSEATYESGFVIDKFPISRPNLTFSTLTVSNMSPEDSSIYLCSVGPGTTNGYTFGSGTRLTVV.